This entry is about one TCR beta chain. Unmatched junction bases numbered 11, after V lost 0 bases and J lost 4 bases. The CDR3 loop spans 17 amino acids. Germline-derived CDR1 and CDR2 are SGHVS and FQNEAQ. This specimen belongs to a study of T cell repertoires in ileal Crohn's disease. The data were produced by immunoSEQ multiplex PCR, yet TCRdb's version contains in-frame clones alone and is incomplete. Seen here are 15,000 or so clones, approximately 82% observed once, and the top ten hold about 9.3%. The sequence was obtained from an adult with Crohn's disease. The specimen was ileal tissue. The chain employs TRBV7-8 and TRBJ1-2; TRBD1 aligns across 7 bases. DNA for the CDR3: TGTGCCAGCAGCTTAGCGCTATGGCAGGGGGGTGGCTATGGCTACACCTTC. Translated: CASSLALWQGGGYGYTF.